This record covers a single T cell receptor (beta chain). This specimen belongs to a study of T-cell reconstitution after alpha-beta-depleted transplantation in children. Unique molecular identifiers were incorporated during preparation of the TCRbeta library. TCRdb independently ran MiXCR on the PCR reads; one entry per CDR3 protein. The top ten clones hold roughly 30% of a sample with about 980,000 distinct CDR3 sequences, around 30% of them seen once. The CDR3 totals 17 residues. V lost 0 bases and J lost 0; bases outside the gene matches: 4. The germline gives CDR1 SGHRS, CDR2 YFSETQ. This sample comprised PBMCs, mostly from graft donor cells, obtained 360 days after TCRalphabeta/CD19-depleted stem cell transplant. This rearrangement joins TRBV5-1 to TRBJ2-1; 9 bases agree with TRBD2. The clonotype was recovered from a boy in the first two years of life who had a stem cell transplant for SCID, so the T cells may come from the graft donor. The CDR3 region is CASSLGIAGASYNEQFF. The DNA of the CDR3 is TGCGCCAGCAGCTTGGGCATAGCGGGGGCCTCCTACAATGAGCAGTTCTTC.